The entry below describes one T cell receptor beta chain. The repertoire was sequenced with immunoSEQ multiplex PCR; TCRdb's copy has only in-frame clones and lacks some. The table includes about 120,000 clones, 87% detected once. The source of the sample is a study of control samples from healthy donors and cancer patients. The CDR3 is made up of 19 amino acids. The V end lost 3 bases, the J end lost 2 bases, and 24 bases lay between the germline ends. Germline loops: CDR1 ENHRY, CDR2 SYGVKD. The chain has TRBV10-3 and TRBJ2-3; D may be TRBD2 (7 bases). Input material: blood. This TCR came from a man aged 25 to 40 in good health. CDR3 DNA: TGTGCCATCAGTGATGGCAGGGGCCGCGGGGGTCCCTACACAGATACGCAGTATTTT. This gives the protein CAISDGRGRGGPYTDTQYF.